The 20 T cell receptor beta chains below come from one sample, sequenced in a study of shared T cell receptors in the human thymus. Here immunoSEQ multiplex PCR was the method, and the copy in TCRdb shows in-frame clones only, minus some. The sample consists of some 700,000 clones, 70% to 90% of them appearing once. These same records also appear under a second study, on human thymus T cells.

Sequencing used thymocytes. The receptors shown here come from a girl less than two years old with a congenital heart defect.

V usage is TRBV7-9 and J usage is TRBJ2-2; D is perhaps TRBD2 (6 bases). This CDR3 region has 13 residues. Trimming stripped 5 bases from V and 6 bases from J, with 10 bases between. Germline-derived CDR1 and CDR2 are SEHNR and FQNEAQ (reference sequence). CDR3 bases: TGTGCCAGCAGCCCGACGGGGGCCGGGGAGCTGTTTTTT. This gives the protein CASSPTGAGELFF.

The chain recombines TRBV4-2 with TRBJ1-1, with TRBD1 identical over 7 bases. The V segment lost 2 bases and the J segment 2 bases; nucleotides outside the gene matches: 5. The CDR3 is made up of 15 amino acids. In germline, CDR1 is LGHNA, CDR2 YNFKEQ. The CDR3 DNA sequence: TGTGCCAGCAGCCAATCCGACAGGGTTAACACTGAAGCTTTCTTT. Translating it yields CASSQSDRVNTEAFF.

Written as DNA, the CDR3 is TGTGCCTGGGCGGATTCTTGGAGACAGGGGAGGACCGGGGAGCTGTTTTTT. Translating gives CAWADSWRQGRTGELFF. This chain joins TRBV30 and TRBJ2-2; 8 bases are shared with TRBD1. Germline-derived CDR1 and CDR2 are GTSNPN and SVGIG (reference sequence). The CDR3 consists of 17 residues. V trimming: 5 bases; J trimming: 5 bases; junction bases outside the gene matches: 16. The full variable domain, its missing parts supplied by reference TRBV30 and TRBJ2-2, is SQTIHQWPATLVQPVGSPLSLECTVEGTSNPNLYWYRQAAGRGLQLLFYSVGIGQISSEVPQNLSASRPQDRQFILSSKKLLLSDSGFYLCAWADSWRQGRTGELFFGEGSRLTVL.

This chain links TRBV7-9 with TRBJ2-7; 8 bases align to TRBD1. CDR3 length equals 15 residues. Trimming took 5 bases from V and 0 from J; bases not matched to a gene: 6. Germline V gene sequence: CDR1 SEHNR, CDR2 FQNEAQ (reference sequence). The DNA for the CDR3 is TGTGCCAGCAGCCAGACAGGGGAACCCTCCTACGAGCAGTACTTC. Protein sequence: CASSQTGEPSYEQYF.

This clone was picked up a small number of times. The chain carries TRBV7-2 and TRBJ2-5; 13 bases agree with TRBD2. CDR3 length: 18 residues. Trimming cost V 0 bases and J 7 bases; bases outside gene matches: 11. From germline, CDR1 is SGHTA and CDR2 FQGNSA. The CDR3 region has the DNA TGTGCCAGCAGCTTAGCCACTAGCGGGGGGGCCTCTTATGGGACCCAGTACTTC. Protein product: CASSLATSGGASYGTQYF.

Regarding this clone: One end of the junction fails to match germline, which may point to a read error. The rearrangement uses TRBV6-1 and TRBJ1-1; 7 nucleotides agree with TRBD1. Per the germline V gene, CDR1 is MNHNS and CDR2 is SASEGT. The CDR3 has 15 amino acids. The CDR3 loop reads CASSEAATGNTEAFF. The CDR3 coding sequence is TGTGCCAGCAGCGAAGCCGCGACAGGGAATACTGAAGCTTTCTTT.

The chain joins TRBV5-1 to TRBJ2-2; D might be TRBD2 (5 bases). Germline V gene lookup returns CDR1 SGHRS and CDR2 YFSETQ. The length of the CDR3 is 16 residues. V was pared by 4 bases and J by 1 base, with 14 bases between. CDR3 bases: TGCGCCAGCAGCAGAACTACGAGGGTGAACACCGGGGAGCTGTTTTTT. Residues: CASSRTTRVNTGELFF.

This chain uses TRBV6-1 with TRBJ2-1, with 9 bases that match TRBD2. Losses at the gene ends were 4 bases for V and 1 base for J; bases not matched to a gene: 5. Germline values: CDR1 MNHNS, CDR2 SASEGT. This CDR3 has 16 amino acids. The CDR3 region has the DNA TGTGCCAGCAGTGTGCAGCGGGGGGATTCCTACAATGAGCAGTTCTTC. Protein sequence: CASSVQRGDSYNEQFF.

The chain employs TRBV5-1 and TRBJ1-2; 9 bases fit TRBD1. There are 17 residues in the CDR3. The germline gives CDR1 SGHRS, CDR2 YFSETQ. J gave up 4 bases and V 2 bases, and 12 bases lay outside the gene matches. This CDR3 reads CASSFCLGQGKFYGYTF. CDR3 bases: TGCGCCAGCAGCTTCTGTTTAGGACAGGGGAAATTCTATGGCTACACCTTC.

The J gene is TRBJ1-3, the V gene TRBV27, with 11 bases that match TRBD1. The length of the CDR3 is 16 residues. Germline V gene sequence: CDR1 MNHEY, CDR2 SMNVEV (reference sequence). Germline trimming cut 5 bases from V and 1 base from J; bases unmatched to any gene: 4. The CDR3 nucleotides read TGTGCCAGCAGTCGTGGGGACAGGGGGTCTGGAAACACCATATATTTT. This encodes CASSRGDRGSGNTIYF.

V gene TRBV27 combines with J gene TRBJ2-3, with D maybe TRBD2 (7 bases). The CDR3 sequence is 15 residues long. Trimming took off 9 bases at V and 4 bases at J, with 20 bases between the two ends. Looked up from germline, CDR1 is MNHEY and CDR2 is SMNVEV (reference sequence). The CDR3 coding sequence is TGTGCCAGTTCCCCCGGGGGGCGGGACCCAGATACGCAGTATTTT. Its protein is CASSPGGRDPDTQYF.

The chain has TRBV11-2 and TRBJ2-3, with 7 bases matching TRBD1. This CDR3 is built from 17 residues. The junction had 9 bases not matched to a gene; V was cut back by 1 base and J by 2 bases. CDR1 is SGHAT and CDR2 is FQNNGV in the germline V gene. CDR3 nucleotide sequence: TGTGCCAGCAGCTTAGCCCCGGACAGGACTGTCACAGATACGCAGTATTTT. Residues: CASSLAPDRTVTDTQYF. The whole variable domain, remainder taken from reference TRBV11-2 and TRBJ2-3, is EAGVAQSPRYKIIEKRQSVAFWCNPISGHATLYWYQQILGQGPKLLIQFQNNGVVDDSQLPKDRFSAERLKGVDSTLKIQPAKLEDSAVYLCASSLAPDRTVTDTQYFGPGTRLTVL.

CDR3 protein: CASSQDRRESGNTIYF. The CDR3 nucleotides are TGCGCCAGCAGCCAAGACAGGCGGGAATCTGGAAACACCATATATTTT. The chain recombines TRBV4-1 with TRBJ1-3; D gene ambiguous. Germline V lookup: CDR1 MGHRA, CDR2 YSYEKL. The CDR3 length is 16 residues. V shed 0 bases and J shed 1 base, with 10 bases lying between them.

J is TRBJ1-2 and V is TRBV6-1; TRBD1 aligns across 8 bases. The length of the CDR3 is 18 residues. Germline values: CDR1 MNHNS, CDR2 SASEGT. The V segment lost 4 bases and the J segment 3 bases; nucleotides outside the gene matches: 16. The CDR3, as DNA: TGTGCCAGCAGTGCATACGGACAGGGAAAGAGATGGGACTATGGCTACACCTTC. Translating it yields CASSAYGQGKRWDYGYTF.

V gene TRBV5-1 combines with J gene TRBJ1-5; 7 bases align to TRBD1. Losses at the gene ends were 4 bases for V and 0 bases for J; bases not matched to a gene: 16. Germline values: CDR1 SGHRS, CDR2 YFSETQ. The CDR3 sequence is 19 residues long. Here the CDR3 DNA reads TGCGCCAGCAGCCCAAAACCCGTTGGCAGGGGGGCTAGCAATCAGCCCCAGCATTTT. Translated, it gives CASSPKPVGRGASNQPQHF.

The chain links TRBV15 to TRBJ2-5, with 10 bases identical to TRBD2. CDR1 LNHNV and CDR2 YYDKDF come from the germline V gene (reference sequence). The CDR3 runs 17 residues. V gave up 3 bases and J gave up 1 base; unmatched junction bases: 8. In DNA, the CDR3 is TGTGCCACCAGCAGGGAACCGACTAGCGGGCTCCAAGAGACCCAGTACTTC. Translated: CATSREPTSGLQETQYF.

V usage is TRBV6-5 and J usage is TRBJ1-4; 10 bases are a match to TRBD1. The V and J ends lost 6 bases and 5 bases, in that order; junction bases with no gene match: 3. CDR3 length: 14 amino acids. CDR1 is MNHEY, CDR2 SVGAGI, per germline. CDR3: CASRRDRGNEKLFF. CDR3 nucleotide sequence: TGTGCCAGCAGGAGGGACAGGGGAAATGAAAAACTGTTTTTT.

V gene TRBV5-4 combines with J gene TRBJ2-7; 10 bases align to TRBD1. The junction had 6 bases not matched to a gene; V was cut back by 4 bases and J by 2 bases. This CDR3 is 15 amino acids long. From germline, CDR1 is SGHNT and CDR2 YYREEE (reference sequence). CDR3 protein: CASSPTGTGAYEQYF. The CDR3 bases are TGTGCCAGCAGCCCAACGGGGACAGGGGCCTACGAGCAGTACTTC. Supplemented by reference TRBV5-4 and TRBJ2-7, the full variable domain reads ETGVTQSPTHLIKTRGQQVTLRCSSQSGHNTVSWYQQALGQGPQFIFQYYREEENGRGNFPPRFSGLQFPNYSSELNVNALELDDSALYLCASSPTGTGAYEQYFGPGTRLTVT.

The genes are TRBV18 and TRBJ2-1; 10 bases line up with TRBD2. The CDR3 loop spans 15 amino acids. With V trimmed by 7 bases and J by 9 bases, 12 bases remained unmatched. Germline V gene sequence: CDR1 KGHSH, CDR2 LQKENI. CDR3 protein: CASYITAGGPPEQFF. DNA of the CDR3: TGTGCCAGCTACATCACAGCGGGGGGGCCCCCTGAGCAGTTCTTC. Supplemented by reference TRBV18 and TRBJ2-1, the full variable domain reads NAGVMQNPRHLVRRRGQEARLRCSPMKGHSHVYWYRQLPEEGLKFMVYLQKENIIDESGMPKERFSAEFPKEGPSILRIQQVVRGDSAAYFCASYITAGGPPEQFFGPGTRLTVL.

The J gene is TRBJ1-1, the V gene TRBV6-5; no definite D call. Per the germline V gene, CDR1 is MNHEY and CDR2 is SVGAGI. This CDR3 is 14 amino acids long. V was shortened by 2 bases and J by 11 bases, with 18 bases between the two germline ends. The CDR3 DNA is TGTGCCAGCAGTTACCCCACTCCGTCCGGGAGGGCTTTCTTT. Residues: CASSYPTPSGRAFF.